This is a list of T cell receptor beta chains from one sample in a study of T cells in Graves' hyperthyroidism and ophthalmopathy. TCRdb re-called the multiplex PCR reads through MiXCR, storing one row per CDR3 protein. Found here are approximately 490,000 distinct CDR3 sequences, less than 25% of them singletons; the top ten hold 45% to 55%. Sequenced material: blood. The receptors derive from a woman aged 70 to 79 with Graves' ophthalmopathy. CDR3s include the opening cysteine and the closing phenylalanine or tryptophan. D genes are given only for firm matches. Size values are once, few and many counts, or a class for expanded clones, and some rows have none.

j_call v_call clone_size d_call cdr3_nt cdr3_aa
TRBJ1-6 TRBV6-1 . . TGTGCCAGCAGTGAAGCCGCACGGTCACCCCTCCACTTT CASSEAARSPLHF
TRBJ1-2 TRBV2 many . TGTGCCAGCAGTGGCAGGCTTCGGGATGGCTACACCTTC CASSGRLRDGYTF
TRBJ2-5 TRBV9 . TRBD2 TGTGCCAGCAGCGTGTTCGGGACTAATCAAGAGACCCAGTACTTC CASSVFGTNQETQYF
TRBJ2-1 TRBV10-3 few TRBD2 TGTGCCATCAGGACTAGCGGGGGTTACAATGAGCAGTTCTTC CAIRTSGGYNEQFF
TRBJ2-1 TRBV6-2/TRBV6-3 few TRBD1 TGTGCCACCCTGTTTAGGGACAGAGCCTACAATGAGCAGTTCTTC CATLFRDRAYNEQFF
TRBJ2-3 TRBV20-1 . . TGCAGTGCTAGAGAGGGGGGTACGCAGTATTTT CSAREGGTQYF
TRBJ2-1 TRBV12-3/TRBV12-4 . . TGTGCCAGCAGTTCCCCGGGGGAGCAGCTCTTC CASSSPGEQLF
TRBJ1-6 TRBV3-1 many TRBD1 TGTGCCAGCAGCCAAGATGGGACAGGGTATACACCCCTCCACTTT CASSQDGTGYTPLHF
TRBJ2-5 TRBV7-3 many TRBD2 TGTGCCAGCAGCACAAGCGGGAGTAAAGAGACCCAGTACTTC CASSTSGSKETQYF
TRBJ2-7 TRBV3-1 . . TGTGCCAGCAGCCATAGCTCAGCCCCCTACGAGCAGTACTTC CASSHSSAPYEQYF
TRBJ2-1 TRBV6-2/TRBV6-3 many TRBD2 TGTGCCAGCAGTTACTCGGCTCTAGCGGGAGTCGACAATGAGCAGTTCTTC CASSYSALAGVDNEQFF
TRBJ2-1 TRBV11-3 many . TGTGCCAGCACCTCTTACAATGAGCAGTTCTTC CASTSYNEQFF
TRBJ2-5 TRBV27 few . TGTGCCAGCAGTTTGGCCGGGACGGGAAGGACCCAGTACTTC CASSLAGTGRTQYF
TRBJ2-1 TRBV20-1 . . TGCAGTGCTAGAGGCGGGGACGCCAACCCATCCACGTCATACAATGAGCAGTTCTTC CSARGGDANPSTSYNEQFF
TRBJ2-3 TRBV12-3/TRBV12-4 many TRBD1 TGTGCCAGCAGTATCTTGACAGGGGCGGTCGCAGATACGCAGTATTTT CASSILTGAVADTQYF
TRBJ1-1 TRBV6-1 many . TGTGCCAGCATGAAGGGGCTTGGAAACTCTGAAGCTTTCTTT CASMKGLGNSEAFF
TRBJ1-1 TRBV20-1 few . TGCAGTGCAAAGGGTAACAAATTGTTTTTGAGGACTGAAGCTTTCTTT CSAKGNKLFLRTEAFF
TRBJ2-7 TRBV7-6 few . TGTGCCAGCAGCTTAGCGTACCGGGAGACGTTGTACGAGCAGTACTTC CASSLAYRETLYEQYF
TRBJ2-6 TRBV29-1 . . TGCAGCGTGGAGATTTCAGGAACAGGGGCCAACGTCCTGACTTTC CSVEISGTGANVLTF
TRBJ2-2 TRBV6-1 few . TGTGCCAGCAGTGTGAGGGGGTACACCGGGGAGCTGTTTTTT CASSVRGYTGELFF
TRBJ1-2 TRBV7-2 few . TGTGCCAGCAGCTTAGAGAGTGCAGAGAACTATGGCTACACCTTC CASSLESAENYGYTF
TRBJ2-1 TRBV7-2 many TRBD2 TGTGCCAGCAGCGATCGCGGGAGGGCCCACAATGAGCAGTTCTTC CASSDRGRAHNEQFF
TRBJ1-3 TRBV12-3/TRBV12-4 . . TGTGCCAGCACCTCCCCTACAGTCTCTGGAAACACCATATATTTT CASTSPTVSGNTIYF
TRBJ1-1 TRBV6-1 many . TGTGCCAGCAGTAGGGGAGAGACAGGTAACACTGAAGCTTTCTTT CASSRGETGNTEAFF
TRBJ1-2 TRBV3-1 few TRBD1 TGTGCCAGCAGCCAAGTCGGAACAGGGGGCTATGGCTACACCTTC CASSQVGTGGYGYTF
TRBJ2-7 TRBV18 few TRBD1 TGTGCCAGCTCACCTGGGACAGGTGAATTCTACGAGCAGTACTTC CASSPGTGEFYEQYF
TRBJ2-5 TRBV20-1 . . TGCAGTGCTCCCAAGACAGGTGAAGAGACCCAGTACTTC CSAPKTGEETQYF
TRBJ2-3 TRBV10-2 once TRBD1 TGCGCCAGCACCCCTCACGGGATGAGCAGGGGGACGCAGTATTTT CASTPHGMSRGTQYF
TRBJ1-3 TRBV25-1 . . TGTGCCAGCAGTGACCTGGGGTTGGGAAACACCATATATTTT CASSDLGLGNTIYF
TRBJ2-3 TRBV20-1 . TRBD2 TGCAGTGCTAGAGATCTCTTTAAGGAACTAGCGGGGATCACAAATACGCAGTATTTT CSARDLFKELAGITNTQYF
TRBJ1-2 TRBV28 many TRBD1 TGTGCCAGCAGACCCCCTGGCGACAGGGTCGGTGGCTACACCTTC CASRPPGDRVGGYTF
TRBJ2-7 TRBV28 few TRBD1 TGTGCCAGCAGTTTGGCTGGACAGGGGGGGTACGAGCAGTACTTC CASSLAGQGGYEQYF
TRBJ1-1 TRBV6-5 . . TGTGCCAGCAGTTACGACGGAAACACTGAAGCTTTCTTT CASSYDGNTEAFF
TRBJ2-1 TRBV19 few TRBD1 TGTGCCAGTAGTGCGCAGGGGGCCAATGAGCAGTTCTTC CASSAQGANEQFF
TRBJ1-1 TRBV12-3/TRBV12-4 . TRBD1 TGTGCCAGCGGGGTATCAGGGGGCGAAGCTTTCTTT CASGVSGGEAFF
TRBJ2-1 TRBV7-3 few . TGTGCCAGCAGCCCACCAGGGTCGGGTGAGCAGTTCTTC CASSPPGSGEQFF
TRBJ2-3 TRBV11-3 . . TGTGCCAGCAGCTTAGATTTTCTCGGGAGTAAGCAGTATTTT CASSLDFLGSKQYF
TRBJ1-6 TRBV30 . . TGTGCCTGGAGTCCTACACGAGGGGGGCGAAAGAATTCACCCCTCCACTTT CAWSPTRGGRKNSPLHF
TRBJ1-3 TRBV4-3 once . TGCGCCAGCAGCAGAGGCACTGCTGGAAACACCATATATTTT CASSRGTAGNTIYF
TRBJ1-5 TRBV4-1 . . TGCGCCAGCAGCCAAGTGCAGAGCAATCAGCCCCAGCATTTT CASSQVQSNQPQHF
TRBJ2-1 TRBV12-3/TRBV12-4 . TRBD2 TGTGCCAGCAGTTTAGGTACTAGCGCGAATGAGCAGTTCTTC CASSLGTSANEQFF
TRBJ1-1 TRBV6-5 few . TGTGCCAGCAGTTACCGGATGGACCGGGGGAACACTGAAGCTTTCTTT CASSYRMDRGNTEAFF
TRBJ1-2 TRBV7-9 few . TGTGCCAGCAGCTTCCGGGACGGACTTAACTATGGCTACACCTTC CASSFRDGLNYGYTF
TRBJ2-7 TRBV29-1 few TRBD2 TGCAGCGTTGAAACTAGCGGGAACGAGCAGTACTTC CSVETSGNEQYF
TRBJ1-1 TRBV5-6 few TRBD1 TGTGCCAGCAGCTCGGGACAGGGACCTGAAGCTTTCTTT CASSSGQGPEAFF
TRBJ2-1 TRBV20-1 . . TGCAGTGCTGGGTCGTGGAAAAACCCTTACAATGAGCAGTTCTTC CSAGSWKNPYNEQFF
TRBJ2-5 TRBV25-1 . TRBD2 TGTGCCAGCAGCGCCGCCTCGGGGCTAGCGGGAGGGCCAGGAGAGACCCAGTACTTC CASSAASGLAGGPGETQYF
TRBJ2-7 TRBV20-1 few TRBD2 TGCAGTGCCTCCCTTAGCGGGACACTCTACGAGCAGTACTTC CSASLSGTLYEQYF